Here is one T cell receptor beta chain with its context. This specimen belongs to a study of tumor T cells in aggressive B-cell lymphoma. Trimming pared 0 bases from V and 5 bases from J, leaving 19 bases between. The germline V gene has CDR1 MGHRA and CDR2 YSYEKL. CDR3 length: 17 residues. TCRdb's table, derived via immunoSEQ multiplex PCR, lists solely in-frame clones and lacks some. The sample contains about 7,600 clones, approximately 85% of which appear only once. This chain joins TRBV4-1 and TRBJ2-5, with TRBD2 as a possible D gene (5 bases). The origin of this receptor is an adult with diffuse large B cell lymphoma. Input material: tumor tissue. CDR3 sequence: CASSQDQATLGGETQYF. CDR3 in DNA: TGCGCCAGCAGCCAAGATCAGGCGACCCTCGGCGGGGAGACCCAGTACTTC.